This T cell receptor (beta chain) is drawn from a study of blood T cells in healthy people across ages. With a J-beta primer mix and a sample-barcoded 5' primer, a second PCR ran roughly 6 to 11 cycles. With 12 random nucleotides, a template-switch adaptor tagged each individual cDNA molecule. TCRdb reprocessed the 5' RACE reads with MiXCR, giving one entry per CDR3 protein. This table has fewer than 900,000 distinct CDR3 sequences, about 34% appearing once. This clonotype was counted a few times. The antigen is unknown. Overall study findings and caveats: Age brought a roughly linear fall in TCR beta diversity measured per million T cells.

The CDR3 runs to 16 residues. Losses at the gene ends were 0 bases for V and 1 base for J; bases not matched to a gene: 3. The germline CDR1 and CDR2 sequences are SQVTM and ANQGSEA. Source material: blood. This TCR was sampled from a man aged 18 to 35 in good health. V is TRBV29-1 and J is TRBJ2-3; 11 bases align to TRBD2. CDR3 sequence (DNA): TGCAGCGTTGAAGAGGGTAGCGGGGGGGGCACAGATACGCAGTATTTT. It codes for CSVEEGSGGGTDTQYF.